The 8 T cell receptor beta chains below were found in one sample sequenced in a study of regulatory T cells in long-lasting Graves disease. Investigators prepared the TCR beta libraries by applying iRepertoire HTBI primers and Arm-PCR of CDR3 regions. TCRdb itself ran the multiplex PCR reads through MiXCR, one entry per CDR3 protein. The sample has roughly 500,000 distinct CDR3 sequences; approximately 15% are singletons. As for time point: newly diagnosed GD, antithyroid drugs for less than 3 months. Isolated PBMC RNA provided the starting material for the TCR library. This sample was shared with a second study, whose subject was T cells in Graves' hyperthyroidism and ophthalmopathy.

This specimen consisted of peripheral blood mononuclear cells (PBMCs), obtained at new diagnosis, from a patient treated with antithyroid drugs. These receptor sequences come from a young man with Graves disease.

The chain combines TRBV4-1 with TRBJ2-7, with D hard to call. Trimming left V 2 bases short and J 0 bases short, with 8 bases between. CDR1 MGHRA and CDR2 YSYEKL come from the germline V gene. This CDR3 is built from 14 residues. CDR3 sequence reads: CASSQSHHSYEQYF. Written as DNA, the CDR3 is TGCGCCAGCAGCCAATCCCACCACTCCTACGAGCAGTACTTC.

This clonotype was seen only a few times. The rearrangement joins TRBV3-1 to TRBJ1-4; no firm D call. The CDR3 contains 14 residues. V dropped 5 bases and J dropped 3 bases, with 10 bases sitting between them. Per the germline V gene, CDR1 is LGHDT and CDR2 is YNNKEL (reference sequence). CDR3 bases: TGTGCCAGCAGCGGGCAGAACTCTAATGAAAAACTGTTTTTT. This translates into CASSGQNSNEKLFF.

This clonotype showed up just a few times. An end of the junction does not agree with germline; a read error may underlie this. The genes are TRBV7-2 and TRBJ2-1; possible D gene TRBD1, 6 bases. The germline V gene encodes CDR1 SGHTA and CDR2 FQGNSA. The CDR3 is 13 residues long. CDR3 coding DNA: TGTGCCAGCATCTTAATACAGGGCGGTGAGCAGTTCTTC. Residues: CASILIQGGEQFF. The complete variable domain, with remaining parts taken from reference TRBV7-2 and TRBJ2-1, reads GAGVSQSPSNKVTEKGKDVELRCDPISGHTALYWYRQSLGQGLEFLIYFQGNSAPDKSGLPSDRFSAERTGGSVSTLTIQRTQQEDSAVYLCASILIQGGEQFFGPGTRLTVL.

V gene TRBV10-3 combines with J gene TRBJ2-7, with no clear D. The CDR3 runs to 12 residues. CDR1 is ENHRY and CDR2 is SYGVKD in the germline V gene. Trimming removed 2 bases from V and 9 bases from J, with 11 bases in between. Here the CDR3 reads CAISEPLARQYF. In DNA, the CDR3 is TGTGCCATCAGTGAGCCGCTCGCGAGGCAGTACTTC.

At least ten counts were recorded for this clonotype. The J gene is TRBJ2-3, the V gene TRBV11-3, with TRBD1 matching over 9 bases. The J segment lost 4 bases and the V segment lost 6 bases, leaving 8 bases of the junction unmatched. CDR1 is SGHNT and CDR2 is YENEEA in the germline V gene. The CDR3 runs to 15 residues. The CDR3, as DNA: TGTGCCAGCAGTCCCGGGACAGGGTCCGCAGATACGCAGTATTTT. Its protein product is CASSPGTGSADTQYF.

This clonotype was counted only a few times. The chain is built from TRBV9 and TRBJ2-3, with TRBD2 identical over 13 bases. Germline V gene data show CDR1 as SGDLS and CDR2 as YYNGEE. The CDR3 is 16 residues long. V shed 7 bases, J shed 3 bases, and the junction held 8 bases outside the gene matches. The CDR3 DNA sequence: TGTGCCAGCGCCAGGACTAGCGGGAGATTAACAGATACGCAGTATTTT. This codes for CASARTSGRLTDTQYF.

In this sample, this clonotype turned up many times. The chain recombines TRBV12-3 or TRBV12-4 with TRBJ2-1; D could derive from TRBD1 or TRBD2 (6 bases each). V lost 6 bases to trimming and J lost 0 bases, with 15 bases between them. There are 16 residues in the CDR3. CDR3 DNA: TGTGCCAGCAGGAGGGGGGCCCTAGTCTCCTACAATGAGCAGTTCTTC. Translation gives CASRRGALVSYNEQFF.

The rearrangement links TRBV6-1 to TRBJ1-2, with D unclear. Trimming removed 1 base at V and 4 bases at J, with 7 bases between. This CDR3 has 13 amino acids. From germline, CDR1 is MNHNS and CDR2 SASEGT. CDR3 in amino acids: CASSEGGGYGYTF. CDR3 sequence (DNA): TGTGCCAGCAGTGAAGGGGGAGGCTATGGCTACACCTTC.